A single sample gave rise to the 30 T cell receptor beta chains below, sequenced in a study of T cell responses to AZD1222 COVID-19 vaccine. The repertoire was sequenced with immunoSEQ multiplex PCR; TCRdb's copy has only in-frame clones and lacks some. The sample carries some 120,000 clones, about 90% recorded once. Here the sequenced sample was peripheral blood, taken on day 0 of AZD1222 vaccination. The receptor set was obtained from an adult in good health.

This chain links TRBV11-2 with TRBJ2-3, with TRBD2 as a possible D gene (5 bases). Looked up from germline, CDR1 is SGHAT and CDR2 is FQNNGV. The CDR3 covers 13 residues. Trimming stripped 5 bases from V and 9 bases from J, with 15 bases between. CDR3 DNA: TGTGCCAGCAGCCCCCGCGGAGGCACGACGCAGTATTTT. Protein: CASSPRGGTTQYF.

The chain couples TRBV5-6 to TRBJ2-5; D possibly corresponds to TRBD1 (6 bases). The length of the CDR3 is 13 residues. Trimming took off 4 bases at V and 4 bases at J, with 11 bases between the two ends. The germline CDR1 and CDR2 sequences are SGHDT and YYEEEE. The CDR3: CASSPGVRETQYF. The CDR3 DNA follows: TGTGCCAGCAGCCCAGGGGTTAGAGAGACCCAGTACTTC. The full variable domain, its missing parts supplied by reference TRBV5-6 and TRBJ2-5, is DAGVTQSPTHLIKTRGQQVTLRCSPKSGHDTVSWYQQALGQGPQFIFQYYEEEERQRGNFPDRFSGHQFPNYSSELNVNALLLGDSALYLCASSPGVRETQYFGPGTRLLVL.

The rearrangement joins TRBV2 to TRBJ2-2; no firm D call. CDR1 SNHLY and CDR2 FYNNEI come from the germline V gene. The ends were cut back, 3 bases at V and 2 bases at J, with 7 bases in the middle. The CDR3 runs to 14 residues. CDR3 in DNA: TGTGCCAGCAGTGATTTCGGAAACACCGGGGAGCTGTTTTTT. It is translated as CASSDFGNTGELFF.

In nucleotides, the CDR3 is TGTGCCAGCAGCCAAAGAGGTGGCAGACTCCCGATCAGCTCTGGGGCCAACGTCCTGACTTTC. Protein product: CASSQRGGRLPISSGANVLTF. V gene TRBV3-1 (or the pseudogene TRBV3-2) combines with J gene TRBJ2-6; the D is unclear. The CDR3 is 21 residues long. The V gene's germline CDR1 is LGHDT and CDR2 YNNKEL (reference sequence). The ends were cut back, 2 bases at V and 0 bases at J, with 23 bases in the middle.

The chain links TRBV3-1 (or the pseudogene TRBV3-2) to TRBJ1-6; tentative D call: TRBD1 (5 bases). V was trimmed by 3 bases and J by 8 bases, leaving 14 bases between them. The CDR3 loop spans 15 amino acids. Per the germline V gene, CDR1 is LGHDT and CDR2 is YNNKEL (reference sequence). The CDR3 bases are TGTGCCAGCAGCCACGCGACTTTCAGGGATTCACCCCTCCACTTT. This sequence encodes CASSHATFRDSPLHF.

CDR3 coding DNA: TGTGCCAGCAGCCCCCTAGGGGGCTCTAAAGGCTACACCTTC. It yields the protein CASSPLGGSKGYTF. The chain uses TRBV7-9 and TRBJ1-2; 7 nucleotides match TRBD1. V dropped 5 bases and J dropped 8; count of bases not matched to a gene: 11. Germline CDR1 and CDR2: SEHNR and FQNEAQ (reference sequence). The CDR3 totals 14 residues. Supplemented by reference TRBV7-9 and TRBJ1-2, the full variable domain reads DTGVSQNPRHKITKRGQNVTFRCDPISEHNRLYWYRQTLGQGPEFLTYFQNEAQLEKSRLLSDRFSAERPKGSFSTLEIQRTEQGDSAMYLCASSPLGGSKGYTFGSGTRLTVV.

Note on this clone: A read error may account for a junction end that differs from germline. The CDR3 DNA sequence: TGTGCCAGTAGGGGTACGACAGGCCTAGGCTTC. Its translation is CASRGTTGLGF. This chain connects TRBV19 to TRBJ2-7; D possibly corresponds to TRBD1 (6 bases). The CDR3 runs to 11 residues. Germline V lookup: CDR1 LNHDA, CDR2 SQIVND (reference sequence).

V usage is TRBV14 and J usage is TRBJ1-6, with D perhaps TRBD1 (6 bases). With 2 bases removed from V and 10 bases from J, the gap between germline ends came to 12 bases. Germline V lookup: CDR1 SGHDN, CDR2 FVKESK. The CDR3 runs to 14 residues. CDR3 sequence reads: CASSQQGTGSPLHF. CDR3 bases: TGTGCCAGCAGCCAACAGGGGACTGGCTCACCCCTCCACTTT. Full variable domain (outside the CDR3, taken from reference TRBV14 and TRBJ1-6): EAGVTQFPSHSVIEKGQTVTLRCDPISGHDNLYWYRRVMGKEIKFLLHFVKESKQDESGMPNNRFLAERTGGTYSTLKVQPAELEDSGVYFCASSQQGTGSPLHFGNGTRLTVT.

The chain combines TRBV28 with TRBJ2-5; TRBD1 matches 10 bases. CDR3 length: 14 amino acids. Germline-derived CDR1 and CDR2 are MDHEN and SYDVKM. V lost 5 bases to trimming and J lost 5 bases; unmatched junction nucleotides: 5. CDR3 DNA: TGTGCCAGCAGTGAGACAGGGGGCAGGGAGACCCAGTACTTC. Translation: CASSETGGRETQYF. The variable domain in full, with the rest retrieved from reference TRBV28 and TRBJ2-5, is DVKVTQSSRYLVKRTGEKVFLECVQDMDHENMFWYRQDPGLGLRLIYFSYDVKMKEKGDIPEGYSVSREKKERFSLILESASTNQTSMYLCASSETGGRETQYFGPGTRLLVL.

The chain carries TRBV24-1 and TRBJ1-1; 8 bases align to TRBD1. CDR3 length: 14 amino acids. V shed 12 bases and J 0 bases; nucleotides not matched to a gene: 8. Looked up from germline, CDR1 is KGHDR and CDR2 is SFDVKD. CDR3 protein: CARPGGVLNTEAFF. The CDR3 bases are TGTGCCCGCCCAGGGGGCGTTCTGAACACTGAAGCTTTCTTT.

The J gene is TRBJ2-5, the V gene TRBV11-1; TRBD2 matches at 12 bases. From germline, CDR1 is SGHAT and CDR2 FQDESV (reference sequence). V gave up 5 bases and J gave up 5 bases; unmatched junction bases: 9. This CDR3 is built from 16 residues. The CDR3 nucleotides are TGTGCCAGCAGCCCCCGGACTAGCGGGGTTGGGGAGACCCAGTACTTC. Amino acid sequence: CASSPRTSGVGETQYF.

This sequence joins TRBV3-1 (or the pseudogene TRBV3-2) and TRBJ1-2, with a weak D call TRBD1 (5 bases). V shed 0 bases and J shed 8 bases, with 19 bases lying between them. Germline V gives CDR1 LGHDT, CDR2 YNNKEL (reference sequence). This CDR3 has 16 residues. CDR3 residues: CASSQDWRGTREGYTF. The CDR3, as DNA: TGTGCCAGCAGCCAAGATTGGAGGGGCACACGGGAGGGCTACACCTTC.

The rearrangement joins TRBV7-8 to TRBJ1-1; 10 bases align to TRBD1. The CDR3 is made up of 16 amino acids. Per germline, CDR1 SGHVS and CDR2 FQNEAQ. V dropped 5 bases and J dropped 3; count of bases not matched to a gene: 9. The CDR3 region has the DNA TGTGCCAGCAGCACGGACAGGGGGGACTTCTACACTGAAGCTTTCTTT. This encodes CASSTDRGDFYTEAFF. Together with reference TRBV7-8 and TRBJ1-1, the CDR3 gives the full variable domain: GAGVSQSPRYKVAKRGQDVALRCDPISGHVSLFWYQQALGQGPEFLTYFQNEAQLDKSGLPSDRFFAERPEGSVSTLKIQRTQQEDSAVYLCASSTDRGDFYTEAFFGQGTRLTVV.

This clone was seen just once. This chain uses TRBV5-1 with TRBJ2-3; the match to TRBD1 covers 8 bases. The V gene's germline CDR1 is SGHRS and CDR2 YFSETQ. Trimming took 6 bases from V and 3 from J; bases not matched to a gene: 3. The CDR3 has 13 residues. CDR3 region: CASTTGGTDTQYF. The CDR3 DNA is TGCGCCAGCACCACAGGGGGTACAGATACGCAGTATTTT.

This chain joins TRBV18 and TRBJ2-6, with a weak D call TRBD2 (5 bases). In germline, CDR1 is KGHSH, CDR2 LQKENI. V was trimmed by 6 bases and J by 4 bases, leaving 7 bases between them. The CDR3 loop spans 13 amino acids. CDR3 sequence reads: CASSPSGANVLTF. Written as DNA, the CDR3 is TGTGCCAGCTCCCCTAGCGGGGCCAACGTCCTGACTTTC.

This chain connects TRBV2 to TRBJ2-7, with D possibly matching TRBD2 (6 bases). Per the germline V gene, CDR1 is SNHLY and CDR2 is FYNNEI. Trimming cost V 5 bases and J 3 bases, with 14 bases left between them. CDR3 length: 14 amino acids. The DNA of the CDR3 is TGTGCCAGCAGTTCACCGGGGGTGGGCTACGAGCAGTACTTC. This sequence encodes CASSSPGVGYEQYF.

The V and J genes are TRBV2 and TRBJ1-1, with D perhaps matching TRBD1 (5 bases). Trimming shortened V by 7 bases and J by 5 bases, and 14 bases separated the two germline ends. The CDR3 runs 13 residues. Germline CDR1 is SNHLY and CDR2 is FYNNEI. CDR3: CASIVGGVTEAFF. CDR3 bases: TGTGCCAGCATCGTCGGGGGGGTGACTGAAGCTTTCTTT.

The rearrangement links TRBV27 to TRBJ2-1, with 10 nucleotides matching TRBD1. The CDR3 consists of 16 residues. CDR1 MNHEY and CDR2 SMNVEV come from the germline V gene (reference sequence). The J segment lost 4 bases and the V segment lost 5 bases, leaving 8 bases of the junction unmatched. The CDR3 loop reads CASSPAGDRGYNEQFF. In DNA form, the CDR3 reads TGTGCCAGCAGTCCCGCGGGGGACAGGGGATACAATGAGCAGTTCTTC.

J is TRBJ1-2 and V is TRBV28; D is unclear. Germline V gene lookup returns CDR1 MDHEN and CDR2 SYDVKM. This CDR3 has 12 amino acids. The ends were cut back, 1 base at V and 8 bases at J, with 8 bases in the middle. CDR3 DNA: TGTGCCAGCAGTTTATTTGCCCAGGGCTACACCTTC. Encoded protein: CASSLFAQGYTF.

In its sample, this clone was seen once. The chain has TRBV5-1 and TRBJ2-5; 7 bases align to TRBD1. This CDR3 spans 14 amino acids. The germline V gene has CDR1 SGHRS and CDR2 YFSETQ. V dropped 2 bases and J dropped 4; count of bases not matched to a gene: 5. This CDR3 reads CASSFPAGGETQYF. CDR3 DNA sequence: TGCGCCAGCAGCTTTCCGGCAGGGGGAGAGACCCAGTACTTC.

The chain recombines TRBV4-1 with TRBJ1-5; 9 bases map to TRBD1. Germline V gives CDR1 MGHRA, CDR2 YSYEKL. This CDR3 has 16 amino acids. The V and J ends lost 0 bases and 7 bases, in that order; junction bases with no gene match: 7. In DNA, the CDR3 is TGCGCCAGCAGCCAAGATCCGACAGGGGGAGGACAGCCCCAGCATTTT. This codes for CASSQDPTGGGQPQHF.

This clone was detected only once. The chain carries TRBV5-4 and TRBJ2-3; D assignment may be TRBD1 or TRBD2 (7 bases each). The V gene lost 4 bases and the J gene lost 4 bases, with 13 bases spanning the gap. Germline V CDR1 and CDR2: SGHNT, YYREEE (reference sequence). The CDR3 runs 14 residues. The CDR3 loop is CASSQGGRADTQYF. CDR3 coding DNA: TGTGCCAGCAGCCAGGGGGGGCGGGCAGATACGCAGTATTTT.

V and J are TRBV29-1 and TRBJ1-2; 8 bases are a match to TRBD1. The CDR3 covers 13 residues. Trimming took 4 bases from V and 8 from J; bases not matched to a gene: 9. CDR1 is SQVTM, CDR2 ANQGSEA, per germline. The CDR3 DNA reads as TGCAGCGTTGTTGGACAGGGAGGGCTCGGCTACACCTTC. Translating it yields CSVVGQGGLGYTF.

CDR3 amino acids: CATGGGAFF. The CDR3 DNA follows: TGTGCCACCGGAGGAGGCGCCTTCTTT. This chain joins TRBV2 and TRBJ1-1; no clear D. CDR1 is SNHLY and CDR2 is FYNNEI in the germline V gene. Trimming took 10 bases from V and 14 from J, leaving 14 bases between them. CDR3 length: 9 residues.

J is TRBJ2-1 and V is TRBV9; D is uncertain. With 3 bases removed from V and 0 bases from J, the gap between germline ends came to 10 bases. The CDR3 is 15 amino acids. Per the germline V gene, CDR1 is SGDLS and CDR2 is YYNGEE. The CDR3 protein is CASSAGYGSYNEQFF. CDR3 nucleotide sequence: TGTGCCAGCAGCGCCGGATACGGCTCCTACAATGAGCAGTTCTTC.

This chain links TRBV7-9 with TRBJ2-1; D may be TRBD1 or TRBD2 (5 bases each). The CDR3 consists of 15 residues. Deletions cut 3 bases from V and 6 bases from J, with 15 bases between. CDR1 SEHNR and CDR2 FQNEAQ come from the germline V gene (reference sequence). CDR3 sequence (DNA): TGTGCCAGCAGCTTCGGACTGACGGGGCCCAATGAGCAGTTCTTC. It translates to CASSFGLTGPNEQFF.

The CDR3 spells CASSERAHYEQYF. In nucleotides, the CDR3 is TGTGCCAGCAGCGAACGGGCCCACTACGAGCAGTACTTC. The chain uses TRBV12-3 or TRBV12-4 and TRBJ2-7; D is unresolved. Trimming took off 6 bases at V and 3 bases at J, with 12 bases between the two ends. The CDR3 extends over 13 amino acids.

V is TRBV28 and J is TRBJ1-4; TRBD1 agrees at 7 bases. Germline CDR1 is MDHEN and CDR2 is SYDVKM. J gave up 7 bases and V 5 bases, and 7 bases lay outside the gene matches. The CDR3 sequence is 14 residues long. The CDR3 nucleotides are TGTGCCAGCAGTGCACAGGGGAAGATTGAAAAACTGTTTTTT. It codes for CASSAQGKIEKLFF.

The DNA for the CDR3 is TGTGCCAGCTCACCCCCAGGCGCTCGCGATGGAAACACCATATATTTT. This encodes CASSPPGARDGNTIYF. The rearrangement joins TRBV18 to TRBJ1-3; the D is unclear. V lost 3 bases and J lost 3, with 15 bases in between. This CDR3 is 16 amino acids long. Germline V CDR1 and CDR2: KGHSH, LQKENI.

The chain has TRBV6-5 and TRBJ2-2, with a tentative D call TRBD1 (7 bases). The CDR3 runs 16 residues. CDR1 MNHEY and CDR2 SVGAGI come from the germline V gene. V lost 2 bases, J lost 6 bases, and 16 bases lay in between. CDR3 amino acids: CASSYARTRGAGELFF. As DNA, the CDR3 is TGTGCCAGCAGTTACGCCCGGACCAGGGGGGCCGGGGAGCTGTTTTTT.